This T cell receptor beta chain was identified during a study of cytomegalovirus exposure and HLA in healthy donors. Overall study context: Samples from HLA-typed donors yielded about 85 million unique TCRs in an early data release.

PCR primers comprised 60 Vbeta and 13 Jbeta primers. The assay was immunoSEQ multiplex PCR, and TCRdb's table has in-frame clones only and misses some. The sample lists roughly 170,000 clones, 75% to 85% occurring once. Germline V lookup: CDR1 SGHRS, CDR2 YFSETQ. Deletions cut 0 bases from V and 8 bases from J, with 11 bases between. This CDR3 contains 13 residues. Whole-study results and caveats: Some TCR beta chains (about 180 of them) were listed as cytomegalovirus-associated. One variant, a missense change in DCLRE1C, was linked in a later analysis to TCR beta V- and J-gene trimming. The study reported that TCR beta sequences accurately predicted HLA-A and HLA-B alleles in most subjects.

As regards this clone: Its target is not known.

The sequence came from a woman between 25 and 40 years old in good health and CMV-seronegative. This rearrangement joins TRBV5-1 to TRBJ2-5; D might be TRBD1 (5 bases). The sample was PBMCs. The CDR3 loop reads CASSLGAGYTQYF. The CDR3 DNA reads TGCGCCAGCAGCTTGGGCGCAGGGTACACCCAGTACTTC.